Below, 26 T cell receptor beta chains from the same sample are listed, as sequenced in a study of cytomegalovirus exposure and HLA in healthy donors. With 60 Vbeta and 13 Jbeta primers, the PCR was carried out. The method was immunoSEQ multiplex PCR; TCRdb's version includes in-frame clones alone and lacks a portion of them. The profile covers about 190,000 clones, with about 69% appearing a single time and about 4.6% taken by the ten largest. Material for sequencing was PBMCs. These receptors were collected from a young man in good health and CMV-seropositive.

The table lists this clone with a count of one. The CDR3, as DNA: TGTGCCAGCAGCTTGGGACTAGCGGGGGGGTTCTACGAGCAGTACTTC. It yields the protein CASSLGLAGGFYEQYF. J is TRBJ2-7 and V is TRBV5-5; TRBD2 aligns across 14 bases. V dropped 0 bases and J dropped 3; count of bases not matched to a gene: 2. The CDR3 loop spans 16 amino acids. Germline loops: CDR1 SGHKS, CDR2 YYEKEE (reference sequence).

V usage is TRBV5-4 and J usage is TRBJ1-5; no firm D call. Germline CDR1 SGHNT, CDR2 YYREEE (reference sequence). The CDR3 is made up of 12 amino acids. Trimming pared 4 bases from V and 9 bases from J, leaving 11 bases between. The CDR3 DNA sequence: TGTGCCAGCAGCCACCCCCCGGGGCCCCAGCATTTT. Amino acid sequence: CASSHPPGPQHF.

This rearrangement joins TRBV9 to TRBJ1-3, with D unresolved. The ends were cut back, 3 bases at V and 12 bases at J, with 10 bases in the middle. The CDR3 loop spans 11 amino acids. The germline V gene has CDR1 SGDLS and CDR2 YYNGEE. Here the CDR3 reads CASSAAVLIYF. DNA of the CDR3: TGTGCCAGCAGCGCGGCGGTTCTCATATATTTT. Full variable domain (outside the CDR3, taken from reference TRBV9 and TRBJ1-3): DSGVTQTPKHLITATGQRVTLRCSPRSGDLSVYWYQQSLDQGLQFLIQYYNGEERAKGNILERFSAQQFPDLHSELNLSSLELGDSALYFCASSAAVLIYFGEGSWLTVV.

This sequence joins TRBV5-6 and TRBJ1-3; the D is unclear. The CDR3 is made up of 15 amino acids. Trimming cost V 4 bases and J 0 bases, with 11 bases left between them. Germline V lookup: CDR1 SGHDT, CDR2 YYEEEE. Here the CDR3 reads CASSPNSVSGNTIYF. DNA for the CDR3: TGTGCCAGCAGCCCCAACAGTGTCTCTGGAAACACCATATATTTT.

This chain links TRBV7-2 with TRBJ1-2, with a tentative D call TRBD1 (6 bases). Germline CDR1 SGHTA, CDR2 FQGNSA. The V end was cut by 5 bases, the J end by 8 bases, with 18 bases between. This CDR3 region has 14 residues. The CDR3 loop is CASSPLGQGLGYTF. The CDR3, as DNA: TGTGCCAGCAGCCCGTTGGGACAAGGGCTGGGCTACACCTTC.

The chain is built from TRBV5-1 and TRBJ2-1; 11 bases match TRBD1. From germline, CDR1 is SGHRS and CDR2 YFSETQ. V shed 4 bases and J 7 bases; nucleotides not matched to a gene: 4. This CDR3 is built from 14 residues. This CDR3 reads CASSGQGASNEQFF. Here the CDR3 DNA reads TGCGCCAGCAGCGGACAGGGGGCTTCGAATGAGCAGTTCTTC.

The V and J genes are TRBV7-8 and TRBJ2-7, with 7 bases fitting TRBD1. J lost 3 bases, V lost 8 bases, and 7 bases had no gene match. There are 13 residues in the CDR3. The germline V gene encodes CDR1 SGHVS and CDR2 FQNEAQ. The CDR3 coding sequence is TGTGCCAGCTGCCGGGACAGAAACTACGAGCAGTACTTC. Translation: CASCRDRNYEQYF. Looking up the rest from reference TRBV7-8 and TRBJ2-7 gives the full variable domain: GAGVSQSPRYKVAKRGQDVALRCDPISGHVSLFWYQQALGQGPEFLTYFQNEAQLDKSGLPSDRFFAERPEGSVSTLKIQRTQQEDSAVYLCASCRDRNYEQYFGPGTRLTVT.

The CDR3 reads CASSPRGGGELNTEAFF. In nucleotides, the CDR3 is TGCGCCAGCAGCCCCCGGGGGGGAGGGGAATTGAACACTGAAGCTTTCTTT. The chain employs TRBV5-1 and TRBJ1-1; D possibly corresponds to TRBD1 (5 bases). Deletions cut 4 bases from V and 0 bases from J, with 19 bases between. The CDR3 spans 17 residues. Germline-derived CDR1 and CDR2 are SGHRS and YFSETQ.

Comment on this clone: Other nucleotide sequences from this sample produce the same CDR3. The chain recombines TRBV29-1 with TRBJ2-2, with 9 positions matching TRBD1. After removal of 3 bases from V and 1 base from J, the junction contained 0 bases not matched to a gene. The germline V gene has CDR1 SQVTM and CDR2 ANQGSEA. The CDR3 spans 14 residues. The CDR3 sequence: CSVEGQGNTGELFF. The CDR3 DNA follows: TGCAGCGTTGAGGGACAGGGGAACACCGGGGAGCTGTTTTTT.

This chain links TRBV30 with TRBJ1-5, with 9 nucleotides matching TRBD1. The germline V gene encodes CDR1 GTSNPN and CDR2 SVGIG (reference sequence). V lost 4 bases and J lost 2; bases outside the gene matches: 3. The CDR3 runs to 14 residues. CDR3 in amino acids: CAWKTGGGNQPQHF. CDR3 in DNA: TGTGCCTGGAAGACAGGGGGAGGCAATCAGCCCCAGCATTTT. Full variable domain (outside the CDR3, taken from reference TRBV30 and TRBJ1-5): SQTIHQWPATLVQPVGSPLSLECTVEGTSNPNLYWYRQAAGRGLQLLFYSVGIGQISSEVPQNLSASRPQDRQFILSSKKLLLSDSGFYLCAWKTGGGNQPQHFGDGTRLSIL.

The gene calls are TRBV7-2 and TRBJ1-1; D is ambiguous. The V and J ends lost 1 base and 4 bases respectively, with 13 bases between them. In germline, CDR1 is SGHTA, CDR2 FQGNSA. This CDR3 is 15 amino acids long. CDR3 DNA sequence: TGTGCCAGCAGCTTAGATTTGGCAGGTTTCACTGAAGCTTTCTTT. This translates into CASSLDLAGFTEAFF.

This chain uses TRBV13 with TRBJ2-2, with 13 bases aligning to TRBD2. The CDR3 is made up of 15 amino acids. V lost 9 bases to trimming and J lost 8 bases; unmatched junction nucleotides: 9. From germline, CDR1 is PRHDT and CDR2 FYEKMQ (reference sequence). The CDR3 loop is CASTRTSGSLGELFF. CDR3 coding DNA: TGTGCCAGTACCAGGACTAGCGGGAGCCTTGGGGAGCTGTTTTTT.

This chain links TRBV27 with TRBJ2-5, with unresolved D. With 2 bases removed from V and 1 base from J, the gap between germline ends came to 8 bases. The CDR3 spans 14 residues. Per germline, CDR1 MNHEY and CDR2 SMNVEV (reference sequence). The CDR3 sequence is CASSLKYSQETQYF. The CDR3 DNA reads as TGTGCCAGCAGTTTAAAATACAGCCAAGAGACCCAGTACTTC.

This clone was observed a handful of times. The rearrangement joins TRBV14 to TRBJ2-5; 9 bases are a match to TRBD2. Germline V CDR1 and CDR2: SGHDN, FVKESK. The CDR3 length is 17 residues. The V gene end was trimmed by 0 bases and the J gene end by 6 bases; junction bases not matched to a gene: 11. The CDR3 sequence is CASSQEGRSGRWKTQYF. Written as DNA, the CDR3 is TGTGCCAGCAGCCAAGAGGGTAGAAGCGGGAGGTGGAAGACCCAGTACTTC. The whole variable domain, filled in from reference TRBV14 and TRBJ2-5, reads EAGVTQFPSHSVIEKGQTVTLRCDPISGHDNLYWYRRVMGKEIKFLLHFVKESKQDESGMPNNRFLAERTGGTYSTLKVQPAELEDSGVYFCASSQEGRSGRWKTQYFGPGTRLLVL.

This clone came up a few times. This chain uses TRBV10-3 with TRBJ2-5, with D possibly TRBD1 on 6 matching bases. The CDR3 contains 13 residues. Trimming removed 3 bases at V and 7 bases at J, with 12 bases between. Germline CDR1 is ENHRY and CDR2 is SYGVKD. The CDR3 is CAISEEGDGTQYF. The DNA for the CDR3 is TGTGCCATCAGTGAAGAGGGGGATGGGACCCAGTACTTC.

In this sample, this clone is large (0.1 to 1%). The rearrangement joins TRBV4-1 to TRBJ1-2; possibly TRBD1 for D (6 bases). Germline CDR1 and CDR2: MGHRA and YSYEKL. The CDR3 has 12 amino acids. With 5 bases removed from V and 8 bases from J, the gap between germline ends came to 12 bases. The CDR3 sequence is CASSEGGRGYTF. CDR3 nucleotides: TGCGCCAGCAGCGAGGGGGGGCGAGGCTACACCTTC.

The rearrangement links TRBV7-6 to TRBJ2-1, with TRBD2 matching over 7 bases. Germline V gives CDR1 SGHVS, CDR2 FNYEAQ. With 3 bases clipped from V and 7 bases from J, the junction kept 6 bases outside the gene matches. CDR3 length equals 14 residues. The CDR3 protein is CASSLGGSGNEQFF. For the CDR3, the DNA is TGTGCCAGCAGCTTGGGCGGGAGTGGAAATGAGCAGTTCTTC.

The chain joins TRBV27 to TRBJ1-5; D may be TRBD1 (5 bases). With 7 bases removed from V and 0 bases from J, the gap between germline ends came to 19 bases. Germline V gene lookup returns CDR1 MNHEY and CDR2 SMNVEV (reference sequence). The CDR3 runs 17 residues. The CDR3 nucleotides read TGTGCCAGCATGGACACCTCCCTGTATTATAGCAATCAGCCCCAGCATTTT. This encodes CASMDTSLYYSNQPQHF.

The chain has TRBV5-4 and TRBJ1-1; 9 nucleotides align to TRBD1. The V and J ends lost 4 bases and 3 bases, in that order; junction bases with no gene match: 10. The length of the CDR3 is 16 residues. The germline gives CDR1 SGHNT, CDR2 YYREEE (reference sequence). The CDR3 protein is CASSPVGDRVDTEAFF. Written as DNA, the CDR3 is TGTGCCAGCAGCCCGGTCGGGGACAGGGTAGACACTGAAGCTTTCTTT.

This clone was detected once. This sequence joins TRBV12-5 and TRBJ1-2; D gene ambiguous. This CDR3 has 14 residues. Germline CDR1 LGHNT, CDR2 FRNRAP. V dropped 7 bases and J dropped 4 bases, with 16 bases sitting between them. Here the CDR3 DNA reads TGTGCTAGTGCTTTCCAACCTAGGATCTATGGCTACACCTTC. Encoded protein: CASAFQPRIYGYTF. The whole variable domain, filled in from reference TRBV12-5 and TRBJ1-2, reads DARVTQTPRHKVTEMGQEVTMRCQPILGHNTVFWYRQTMMQGLELLAYFRNRAPLDDSGMPKDRFSAEMPDATLATLKIQPSEPRDSAVYFCASAFQPRIYGYTFGSGTRLTVV.

This clone has just one count. V usage is TRBV10-3 and J usage is TRBJ1-5, with no clear D. The CDR3 extends over 13 amino acids. Trimming pared 2 bases from V and 6 bases from J, leaving 8 bases between. The germline V gene encodes CDR1 ENHRY and CDR2 SYGVKD. CDR3 region: CAISEVEAQPQHF. The CDR3, as DNA: TGTGCCATCAGTGAGGTGGAGGCTCAGCCCCAGCATTTT.

The chain has TRBV9 and TRBJ2-1, with D maybe TRBD2 (6 bases). Germline loops: CDR1 SGDLS, CDR2 YYNGEE. Trimming left V 4 bases short and J 6 bases short, with 14 bases between. The CDR3 has 14 amino acids. For the CDR3, the DNA is TGTGCCAGCAGCCCGCGACTAGGGGTCAATGAGCAGTTCTTC. It encodes CASSPRLGVNEQFF.

This clone showed up just a few times. In the same sample, other DNA sequences code for this CDR3. The chain combines TRBV19 with TRBJ2-5, with D maybe TRBD2 (6 bases). In germline, CDR1 is LNHDA, CDR2 SQIVND (reference sequence). Trimming took off 3 bases at V and 2 bases at J, with 16 bases between the two ends. This CDR3 has 16 residues. The CDR3 bases are TGTGCCAGTAGTATGTTAGGCGGGATGAAACAAGAGACCCAGTACTTC. Translating gives CASSMLGGMKQETQYF.

The J gene is TRBJ2-7, the V gene TRBV9, with TRBD2 identical over 12 bases. In germline, CDR1 is SGDLS, CDR2 YYNGEE. The CDR3 totals 17 residues. The trim removed 0 bases at V and 6 bases at J, leaving 10 bases unmatched. CDR3 loop: CASSVGGLAGGPVEQYF. In DNA form, the CDR3 reads TGTGCCAGCAGCGTAGGGGGGCTAGCGGGGGGGCCGGTCGAGCAGTACTTC.

The V call is TRBV6-4, the J call TRBJ2-2; no definite D call. Trimming left V 4 bases short and J 7 bases short, with 10 bases between. This CDR3 comprises 13 residues. CDR1 is MRHNA, CDR2 SNTAGT, per germline. CDR3 sequence (DNA): TGTGCCAGCAGTGTAGCCCTATTCGGGGAGCTGTTTTTT. It translates to CASSVALFGELFF.

The genes are TRBV6-5 and TRBJ2-5, with TRBD2 matching 7 bases. The J call is in doubt because the DNA end fits TRBJ2-7 better. The CDR3 is made up of 14 amino acids. Germline V lookup: CDR1 MNHEY, CDR2 SVGAGI. CDR3 region: CASSSAGASYEQYF. The CDR3 DNA reads as TGTGCCAGCAGTTCCGCGGGAGCGTCCTACGAGCAGTACTTC.